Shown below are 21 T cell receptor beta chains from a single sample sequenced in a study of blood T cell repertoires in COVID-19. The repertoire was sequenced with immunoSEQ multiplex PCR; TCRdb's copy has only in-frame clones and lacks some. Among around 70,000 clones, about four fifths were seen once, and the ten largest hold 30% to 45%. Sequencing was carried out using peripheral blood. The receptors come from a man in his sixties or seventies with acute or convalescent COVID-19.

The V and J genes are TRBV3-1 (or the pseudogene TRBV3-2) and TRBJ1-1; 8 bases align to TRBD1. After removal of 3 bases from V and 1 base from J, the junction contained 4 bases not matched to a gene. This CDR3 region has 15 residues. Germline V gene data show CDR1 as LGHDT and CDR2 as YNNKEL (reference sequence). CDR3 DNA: TGTGCCAGCAGCCACAGGGGGCCTGAGAACACTGAAGCTTTCTTT. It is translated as CASSHRGPENTEAFF.

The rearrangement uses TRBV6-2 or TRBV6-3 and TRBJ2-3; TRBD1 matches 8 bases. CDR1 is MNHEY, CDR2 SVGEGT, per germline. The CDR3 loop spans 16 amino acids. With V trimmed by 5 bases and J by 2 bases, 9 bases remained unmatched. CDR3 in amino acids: CASSGGQGRLTDTQYF. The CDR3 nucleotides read TGTGCCAGCAGTGGCGGACAGGGCCGGCTCACAGATACGCAGTATTTT.

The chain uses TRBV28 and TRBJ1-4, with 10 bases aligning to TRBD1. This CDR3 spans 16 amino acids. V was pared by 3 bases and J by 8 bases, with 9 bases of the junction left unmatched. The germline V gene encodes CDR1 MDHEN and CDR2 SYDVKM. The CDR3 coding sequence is TGTGCCAGCAGTTTTCGTGGACAGGGGGGGCAGGAAAAACTGTTTTTT. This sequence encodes CASSFRGQGGQEKLFF. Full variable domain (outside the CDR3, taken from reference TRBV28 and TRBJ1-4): DVKVTQSSRYLVKRTGEKVFLECVQDMDHENMFWYRQDPGLGLRLIYFSYDVKMKEKGDIPEGYSVSREKKERFSLILESASTNQTSMYLCASSFRGQGGQEKLFFGSGTQLSVL.

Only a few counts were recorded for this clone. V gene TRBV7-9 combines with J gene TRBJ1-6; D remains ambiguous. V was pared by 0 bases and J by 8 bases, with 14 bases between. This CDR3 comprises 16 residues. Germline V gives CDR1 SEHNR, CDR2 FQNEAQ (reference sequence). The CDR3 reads CASSLAAGRAYSPLHF. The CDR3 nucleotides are TGTGCCAGCAGCTTAGCGGCTGGGCGGGCCTATTCACCCCTCCACTTT.

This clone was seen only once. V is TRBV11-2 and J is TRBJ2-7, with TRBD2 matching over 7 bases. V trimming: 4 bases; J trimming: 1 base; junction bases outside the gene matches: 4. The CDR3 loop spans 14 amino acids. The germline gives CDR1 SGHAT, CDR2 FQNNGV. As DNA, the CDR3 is TGTGCCAGCAGCTATGGACTAGAGTCCTACGAGCAGTACTTC. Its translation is CASSYGLESYEQYF.

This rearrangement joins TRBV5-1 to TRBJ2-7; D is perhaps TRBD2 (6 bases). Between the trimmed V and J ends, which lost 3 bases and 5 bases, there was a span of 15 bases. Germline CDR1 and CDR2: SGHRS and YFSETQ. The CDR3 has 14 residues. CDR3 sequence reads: CASSYSGGPDEQYF. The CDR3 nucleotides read TGCGCCAGCAGCTATTCCGGGGGTCCGGACGAGCAGTACTTC.

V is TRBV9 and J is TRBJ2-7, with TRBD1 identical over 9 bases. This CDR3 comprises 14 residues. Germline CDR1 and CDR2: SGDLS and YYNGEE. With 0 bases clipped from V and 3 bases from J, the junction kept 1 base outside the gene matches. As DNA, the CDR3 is TGTGCCAGCAGCGTAGCGGACAGGGGCTACGAGCAGTACTTC. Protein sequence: CASSVADRGYEQYF.

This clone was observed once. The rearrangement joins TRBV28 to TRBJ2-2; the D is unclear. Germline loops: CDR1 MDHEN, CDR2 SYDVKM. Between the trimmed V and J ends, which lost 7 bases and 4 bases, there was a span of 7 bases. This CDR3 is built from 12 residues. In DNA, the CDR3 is TGTGCCAGCAATTTTCTCACCGGGGAGCTGTTTTTT. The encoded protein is CASNFLTGELFF.

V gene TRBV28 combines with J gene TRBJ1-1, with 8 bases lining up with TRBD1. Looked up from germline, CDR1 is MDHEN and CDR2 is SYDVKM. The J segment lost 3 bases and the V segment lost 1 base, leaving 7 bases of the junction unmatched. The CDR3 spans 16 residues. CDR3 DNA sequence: TGTGCCAGCAGTTTATTTGGACAGGGTTTTGACACTGAAGCTTTCTTT. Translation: CASSLFGQGFDTEAFF.

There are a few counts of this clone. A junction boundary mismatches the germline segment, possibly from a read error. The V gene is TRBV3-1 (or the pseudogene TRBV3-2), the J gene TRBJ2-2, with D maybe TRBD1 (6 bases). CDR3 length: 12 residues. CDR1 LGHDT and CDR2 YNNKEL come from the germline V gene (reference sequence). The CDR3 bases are TGTGCCAGCAGCAGGGACACCCGGGAGCTGTTTTTT. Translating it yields CASSRDTRELFF.

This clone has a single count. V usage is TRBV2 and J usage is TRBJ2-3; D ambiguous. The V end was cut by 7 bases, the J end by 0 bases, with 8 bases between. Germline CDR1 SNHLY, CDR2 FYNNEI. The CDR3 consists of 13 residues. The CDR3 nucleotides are TGTGCCAGCATACGACTGAGCACAGATACGCAGTATTTT. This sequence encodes CASIRLSTDTQYF.

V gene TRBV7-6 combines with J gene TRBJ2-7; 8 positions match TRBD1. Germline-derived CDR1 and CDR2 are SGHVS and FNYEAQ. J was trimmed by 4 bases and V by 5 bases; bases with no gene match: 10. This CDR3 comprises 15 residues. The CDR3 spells CASSARTGRTYEQYF. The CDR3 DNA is TGTGCCAGCAGCGCCCGGACAGGGCGTACGTACGAGCAGTACTTC.

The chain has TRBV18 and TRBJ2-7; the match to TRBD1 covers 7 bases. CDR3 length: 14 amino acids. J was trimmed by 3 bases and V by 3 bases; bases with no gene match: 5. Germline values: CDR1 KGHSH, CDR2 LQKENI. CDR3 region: CASSPTGIVYEQYF. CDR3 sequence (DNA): TGTGCCAGCTCACCGACAGGGATTGTCTACGAGCAGTACTTC.

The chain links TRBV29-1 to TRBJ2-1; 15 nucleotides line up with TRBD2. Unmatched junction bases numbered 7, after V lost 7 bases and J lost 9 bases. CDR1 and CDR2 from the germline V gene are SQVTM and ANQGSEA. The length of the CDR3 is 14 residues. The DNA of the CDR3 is TGCAGCGCGCGGACTAGCGGGGGGGCCCTTGAGCAGTTCTTC. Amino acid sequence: CSARTSGGALEQFF.

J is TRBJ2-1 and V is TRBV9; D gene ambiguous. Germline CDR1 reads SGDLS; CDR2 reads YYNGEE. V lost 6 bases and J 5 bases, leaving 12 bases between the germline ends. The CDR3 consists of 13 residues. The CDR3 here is CASNRQANNEQFF. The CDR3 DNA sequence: TGTGCCAGCAACCGACAAGCAAACAATGAGCAGTTCTTC.

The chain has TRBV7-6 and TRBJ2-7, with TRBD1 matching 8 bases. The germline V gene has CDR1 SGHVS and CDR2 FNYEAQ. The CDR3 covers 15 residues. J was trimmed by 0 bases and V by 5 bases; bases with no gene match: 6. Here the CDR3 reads CASSEWTGSSYEQYF. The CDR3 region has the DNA TGTGCCAGCAGCGAGTGGACAGGGAGCTCCTACGAGCAGTACTTC.

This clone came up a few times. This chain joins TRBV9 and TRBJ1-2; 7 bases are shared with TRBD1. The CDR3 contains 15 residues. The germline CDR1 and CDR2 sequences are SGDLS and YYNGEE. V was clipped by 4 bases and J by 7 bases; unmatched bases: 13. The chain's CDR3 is CASSPQTQGVGGYTF. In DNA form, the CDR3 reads TGTGCCAGCAGCCCCCAGACCCAGGGGGTAGGTGGCTACACCTTC.

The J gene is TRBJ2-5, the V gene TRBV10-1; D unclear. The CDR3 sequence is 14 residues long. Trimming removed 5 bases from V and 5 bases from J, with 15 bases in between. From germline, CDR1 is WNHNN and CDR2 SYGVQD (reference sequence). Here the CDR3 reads CASSYPLGWETQYF. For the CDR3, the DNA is TGCGCCAGCAGTTACCCCTTGGGCTGGGAGACCCAGTACTTC.

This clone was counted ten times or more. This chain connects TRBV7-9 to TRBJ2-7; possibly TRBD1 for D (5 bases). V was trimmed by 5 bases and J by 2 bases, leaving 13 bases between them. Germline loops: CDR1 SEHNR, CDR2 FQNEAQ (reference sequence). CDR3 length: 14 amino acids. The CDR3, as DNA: TGTGCCAGCAGCCCCCGGGTAGGGGCCTACGAGCAGTACTTC. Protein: CASSPRVGAYEQYF.

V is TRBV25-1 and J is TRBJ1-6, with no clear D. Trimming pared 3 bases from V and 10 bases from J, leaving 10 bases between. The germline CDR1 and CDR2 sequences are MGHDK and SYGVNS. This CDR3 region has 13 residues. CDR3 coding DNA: TGTGCCAGCAGTGACAGGTTTGGGTCACCCCTCCACTTT. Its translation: CASSDRFGSPLHF. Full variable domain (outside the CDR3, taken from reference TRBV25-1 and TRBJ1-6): EADIYQTPRYLVIGTGKKITLECSQTMGHDKMYWYQQDPGMELHLIHYSYGVNSTEKGDLSSESTVSRIRTEHFPLTLESARPSHTSQYLCASSDRFGSPLHFGNGTRLTVT.

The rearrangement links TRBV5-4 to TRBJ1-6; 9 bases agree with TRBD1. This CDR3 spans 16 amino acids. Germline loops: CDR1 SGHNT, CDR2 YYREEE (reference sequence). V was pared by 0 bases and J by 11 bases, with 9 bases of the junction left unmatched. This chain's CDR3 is CASSLAPGQGVAPLHF. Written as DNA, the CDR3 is TGTGCCAGCAGCTTGGCGCCGGGACAGGGTGTAGCACCCCTCCACTTT.